Each of the 31 T cell receptor beta chains below was sequenced from the same sample in a study of T cells of healthy individuals (dated by TCRdb to 2016 to 2019). Libraries came from 5' RACE. The sample was run on an Illumina MiSeq. TCRdb ran its own pipeline on the public reads, namely fastp trimming at Q25 and MiXCR clone calling, and kept in-frame beta chains. A single entry per CDR3 protein holds the most common genes and DNA from its merged rows. Counted in this sample were over 95,000 distinct CDR3 sequences; roughly a sixth of them appeared once. The ten largest clones represent 6% to 8% of the sample. Source of these receptors: a human donor in good health.

There are a few counts of this clonotype. The chain recombines TRBV29-1 with TRBJ1-1, with D perhaps TRBD1 (6 bases). The germline V and J ends were trimmed by 3 bases and 2 bases, with 19 bases remaining between them. The CDR3 contains 16 residues. Germline loops: CDR1 SQVTM, CDR2 ANQGSEA. The CDR3 DNA reads as TGCAGCGTTGATCGCCGGGGAGGGGGGACCAACACTGAAGCTTTCTTT. It yields the protein CSVDRRGGGTNTEAFF.

The J gene is TRBJ2-3, the V gene TRBV28; tentative D call: TRBD1 (6 bases). Germline V gives CDR1 MDHEN, CDR2 SYDVKM. The length of the CDR3 is 18 residues. The V end was cut by 2 bases, the J end by 0 bases, with 18 bases between. The CDR3 sequence is CASSLDSGAHPSTDTQYF. Written as DNA, the CDR3 is TGTGCCAGCAGTTTAGACTCAGGGGCCCACCCTAGCACAGATACGCAGTATTTT.

This chain uses TRBV4-2 with TRBJ1-2; no clear D. This CDR3 has 16 residues. V was cut by 1 base and J by 4 bases, with 16 bases left in between. Germline V lookup: CDR1 LGHNA, CDR2 YNFKEQ. The CDR3 coding sequence is TGTGCCAGCAGCCAAGGGTATCGGGAAGGCGGCTATGGCTACACCTTC. This gives the protein CASSQGYREGGYGYTF.

This clonotype was seen repeatedly, ten times or more. This chain joins TRBV29-1 and TRBJ2-1, with 8 bases identical to TRBD2. Trimming removed 4 bases from V and 6 bases from J; junction bases left unmatched: 5. The CDR3 has 13 residues. Germline loops: CDR1 SQVTM, CDR2 ANQGSEA. Here the CDR3 reads CSVGLAPTNEQFF. The DNA of the CDR3 is TGCAGCGTTGGACTAGCGCCTACCAATGAGCAGTTCTTC.

The chain combines TRBV7-8 with TRBJ2-7; a weak D match, TRBD2 (5 bases). Looked up from germline, CDR1 is SGHVS and CDR2 is FQNEAQ. This CDR3 has 14 amino acids. V was clipped by 1 base and J by 3 bases, with 10 bases between them. The CDR3 loop reads CASSLGPRVYEQYF. CDR3 DNA sequence: TGTGCCAGCAGCTTAGGACCGAGGGTCTACGAGCAGTACTTC.

The V call is TRBV6-5, the J call TRBJ2-5; tentative D call: TRBD2 (5 bases). The CDR3 loop spans 12 amino acids. V dropped 8 bases and J dropped 1 base, with 8 bases sitting between them. CDR1 is MNHEY and CDR2 is SVGAGI in the germline V gene. The CDR3 loop reads CASETTQETQYF. The CDR3 DNA reads TGTGCCAGCGAGACTACCCAAGAGACCCAGTACTTC.

In its sample, this clonotype was seen a few times. V usage is TRBV20-1 and J usage is TRBJ2-2; no definite D call. Per germline, CDR1 DFQATT and CDR2 SNEGSKA (reference sequence). Trimming took off 5 bases at V and 9 bases at J, with 16 bases between the two ends. The CDR3 length is 13 residues. In DNA form, the CDR3 reads TGCAGTGCTCTCTATCGGGTGGGCCGGGAGCTGTTTTTT. It yields the protein CSALYRVGRELFF.

The chain uses TRBV6-1 and TRBJ1-3; TRBD1 agrees at 7 bases. CDR1 is MNHNS and CDR2 is SASEGT in the germline V gene. J gave up 2 bases and V 8 bases, and 0 bases lay outside the gene matches. The CDR3 sequence is 12 residues long. The CDR3 loop reads CASDRAGNTIYF. The DNA of the CDR3 is TGTGCCAGCGACAGGGCTGGAAACACCATATATTTT.

The V and J genes are TRBV28 and TRBJ1-2; no definite D call. Germline CDR1 and CDR2: MDHEN and SYDVKM. The CDR3 runs 14 residues. Trimming pared 0 bases from V and 3 bases from J, leaving 8 bases between. CDR3: CASSLWSSDYGYTF. The CDR3, as DNA: TGTGCCAGCAGTTTATGGAGTTCCGACTATGGCTACACCTTC.

This clonotype was observed at least ten times. This chain links TRBV2 with TRBJ1-5; 8 positions match TRBD1. The CDR3 covers 14 residues. Germline V gene data show CDR1 as SNHLY and CDR2 as FYNNEI. Trimming removed 9 bases from V and 0 bases from J; junction bases left unmatched: 4. The CDR3 sequence is CASRDRGSNQPQHF. CDR3 bases: TGTGCCAGTAGAGACAGGGGTAGCAATCAGCCCCAGCATTTT.

Ten or more counts support this clonotype. The chain uses TRBV3-1 and TRBJ1-5; D is possibly TRBD1 (5 bases). CDR3 size: 15 residues. CDR1 and CDR2 from the germline V gene are LGHDT and YNNKEL (reference sequence). The V end was cut by 0 bases, the J end by 5 bases, with 11 bases between. The chain's CDR3 is CASSQEGTDHQPQHF. The DNA for the CDR3 is TGTGCCAGCAGCCAAGAGGGGACTGATCATCAGCCCCAGCATTTT.

The CDR3 coding sequence is TGTGCCAGCTCCCTCCTACCCGGGAATACGCAGTATTTT. Amino acid sequence: CASSLLPGNTQYF. The gene calls are TRBV28 and TRBJ2-3; D may be TRBD2 (5 bases). Trimming removed 8 bases from V and 7 bases from J, with 16 bases in between. CDR1 and CDR2 from the germline V gene are MDHEN and SYDVKM. The CDR3 length is 13 residues.

The chain recombines TRBV27 with TRBJ2-5; 8 nucleotides align to TRBD2. Trimming at V came to 3 bases and at J to 5 bases, leaving 5 bases not matched to a gene. The CDR3 has 14 amino acids. Germline V gene lookup returns CDR1 MNHEY and CDR2 SMNVEV (reference sequence). CDR3 coding DNA: TGTGCCAGCAGTTTGACGGCTAGCGGGGAGACCCAGTACTTC. Amino acids: CASSLTASGETQYF.

V gene TRBV3-1 combines with J gene TRBJ2-3; the match to TRBD1 covers 9 bases. V lost 3 bases to trimming and J lost 3 bases; unmatched junction nucleotides: 1. The CDR3 has 14 residues. The germline V gene has CDR1 LGHDT and CDR2 YNNKEL (reference sequence). CDR3: CASSHGQGTDTQYF. The CDR3 nucleotides are TGTGCCAGCAGCCATGGACAGGGGACAGATACGCAGTATTTT.

Only a few counts were recorded for this clonotype. The gene calls are TRBV28 and TRBJ2-4, with a tentative D call TRBD2 (6 bases). CDR3 length equals 13 residues. Germline assignment: CDR1 MDHEN and CDR2 SYDVKM. V lost 8 bases and J 0 bases, leaving 8 bases between the germline ends. The DNA for the CDR3 is TGTGCCAGCGGCGGGGTAGCCAAAAACATTCAGTACTTC. Encoded protein: CASGGVAKNIQYF.

In this sample, this clonotype turned up many times. The chain joins TRBV5-1 to TRBJ1-6; D is uncertain. In germline, CDR1 is SGHRS, CDR2 YFSETQ. Trimming pared 0 bases from V and 2 bases from J, leaving 12 bases between. The CDR3 is made up of 17 amino acids. DNA for the CDR3: TGCGCCAGCAGCTTGGGGACGGGAAGCCCCTATAATTCACCCCTCCACTTT. Protein sequence: CASSLGTGSPYNSPLHF. The whole variable domain, filled in from reference TRBV5-1 and TRBJ1-6, reads KAGVTQTPRYLIKTRGQQVTLSCSPISGHRSVSWYQQTPGQGLQFLFEYFSETQRNKGNFPGRFSGRQFSNSRSEMNVSTLELGDSALYLCASSLGTGSPYNSPLHFGNGTRLTVT.

This clonotype was counted many times. The chain carries TRBV6-5 and TRBJ2-3, with 10 bases that match TRBD2. The CDR3 is 15 residues long. The trim removed 7 bases at V and 2 bases at J, leaving 6 bases unmatched. CDR1 MNHEY and CDR2 SVGAGI come from the germline V gene. Here the CDR3 DNA reads TGTGCCAGCAATCAGCGGGGGGGCCCCACAGATACGCAGTATTTT. Protein product: CASNQRGGPTDTQYF.

The chain is built from TRBV5-1 and TRBJ2-7; D remains ambiguous. The V gene lost 0 bases and the J gene lost 6 bases, with 13 bases spanning the gap. CDR1 and CDR2 from the germline V gene are SGHRS and YFSETQ. This CDR3 has 14 amino acids. CDR3 nucleotide sequence: TGCGCCAGCAGCTTGGCAGCCCGAGTAGGCGAGCAGTACTTC. Translated, it gives CASSLAARVGEQYF.

Ten or more counts support this clonotype. J is TRBJ2-7 and V is TRBV4-3; a possible D gene is TRBD1 (5 bases). The CDR3 is 16 residues long. The germline V gene has CDR1 LGHNA and CDR2 YSLEER. With 0 bases removed from V and 5 bases from J, the gap between germline ends came to 17 bases. CDR3: CASSQEFQGNVHEQYF. Here the CDR3 DNA reads TGCGCCAGCAGCCAAGAGTTTCAGGGAAATGTCCACGAGCAGTACTTC.

This clonotype was detected only a few times. The V gene is TRBV9, the J gene TRBJ2-4, with TRBD1 matching over 9 bases. Losses at the gene ends were 3 bases for V and 0 bases for J; bases not matched to a gene: 7. The CDR3 totals 17 residues. From germline, CDR1 is SGDLS and CDR2 YYNGEE. In DNA form, the CDR3 reads TGTGCCAGCAGCGAAAAACCGGACAGGGGAGCCAAAAACATTCAGTACTTC. It encodes CASSEKPDRGAKNIQYF.

V gene TRBV28 combines with J gene TRBJ2-3; D not resolved. The CDR3 length is 14 residues. In germline, CDR1 is MDHEN, CDR2 SYDVKM. Trimming stripped 7 bases from V and 0 bases from J, with 11 bases between. Here the CDR3 reads CASMESLSTDTQYF. In DNA, the CDR3 is TGTGCCAGCATGGAGAGCCTAAGCACAGATACGCAGTATTTT. Full variable domain (outside the CDR3, taken from reference TRBV28 and TRBJ2-3): DVKVTQSSRYLVKRTGEKVFLECVQDMDHENMFWYRQDPGLGLRLIYFSYDVKMKEKGDIPEGYSVSREKKERFSLILESASTNQTSMYLCASMESLSTDTQYFGPGTRLTVL.

Ten or more counts support this clonotype. The chain uses TRBV12-3 or TRBV12-4 and TRBJ2-1; maybe TRBD1 (5 bases). V gave up 6 bases and J gave up 4 bases, with 7 bases separating them. This CDR3 comprises 12 residues. Here the CDR3 reads CASSRQYNEQFF. CDR3 nucleotides: TGTGCCAGCAGCCGACAGTACAATGAGCAGTTCTTC.

The rearrangement uses TRBV11-1 and TRBJ2-1; no clear D gene. CDR3 length equals 14 residues. V dropped 1 base and J dropped 6 bases, with 10 bases sitting between them. Germline V CDR1 and CDR2: SGHAT, FQDESV (reference sequence). The CDR3 nucleotides are TGTGCCAGCAGCTTAGGTAGCCAAGTCAATGAGCAGTTCTTC. It encodes CASSLGSQVNEQFF.

This clonotype has a count of ten or more. The chain combines TRBV20-1 with TRBJ1-5; 7 positions match TRBD1. With V trimmed by 5 bases and J by 4 bases, 8 bases remained unmatched. The CDR3 consists of 14 residues. Per the germline V gene, CDR1 is DFQATT and CDR2 is SNEGSKA (reference sequence). The CDR3 DNA reads as TGCAGTGCTGCCCGGGACAGCTTGAATCAGCCCCAGCATTTT. This gives the protein CSAARDSLNQPQHF.

This clonotype showed up just a few times. This sequence joins TRBV7-2 and TRBJ2-7; no clear D gene. The CDR3 length is 13 residues. The ends were cut back, 1 base at V and 4 bases at J, with 8 bases in the middle. Per the germline V gene, CDR1 is SGHTA and CDR2 is FQGNSA. CDR3 sequence (DNA): TGTGCCAGCAGCTTAGTGGTCCGATACGAGCAGTACTTC. Translation: CASSLVVRYEQYF.

This clonotype is labeled as medium-sized (0.01 to 0.1%). The J gene is TRBJ2-7, the V gene TRBV20-1; maybe TRBD1 (5 bases). The CDR3 spans 13 residues. In germline, CDR1 is DFQATT, CDR2 SNEGSKA (reference sequence). V shed 1 base and J shed 5 bases, with 12 bases lying between them. CDR3 coding DNA: TGCAGTGCTAGAGCCAGGGTAGACCACGAGCAGTACTTC. Translating gives CSARARVDHEQYF.

The rearrangement links TRBV20-1 to TRBJ2-3; D remains ambiguous. Germline CDR1 DFQATT, CDR2 SNEGSKA (reference sequence). Trimming left V 3 bases short and J 2 bases short, with 9 bases between. The CDR3 spans 13 residues. CDR3 sequence: CSASSASTDTQYF. The CDR3 coding sequence is TGCAGTGCTAGTTCAGCTTCCACAGATACGCAGTATTTT.

The sample holds many counts of this clonotype. The chain recombines TRBV7-9 with TRBJ1-2; TRBD1 is a possible D gene (5 bases). The CDR3 loop spans 14 amino acids. Germline V lookup: CDR1 SEHNR, CDR2 FQNEAQ (reference sequence). The V gene lost 1 base and the J gene lost 3 bases, with 9 bases spanning the gap. The chain's CDR3 is CASSLVGVDYGYTF. The CDR3 nucleotides are TGTGCCAGCAGCTTAGTAGGGGTAGACTATGGCTACACCTTC.

This clonotype turned up a few times. This chain joins TRBV5-1 and TRBJ2-1; D unclear. Per the germline V gene, CDR1 is SGHRS and CDR2 is YFSETQ. The CDR3 is 14 residues long. Trimming left V 0 bases short and J 3 bases short, with 7 bases between. The CDR3 nucleotides read TGCGCCAGCAGCTTGGCCAATGACTACAATGAGCAGTTCTTC. Residues: CASSLANDYNEQFF.

This chain uses TRBV20-1 with TRBJ1-6; D unresolved. CDR1 and CDR2 from the germline V gene are DFQATT and SNEGSKA (reference sequence). The V end lost 0 bases, the J end lost 0 bases, and 18 bases lay between the germline ends. This CDR3 comprises 19 residues. The CDR3 nucleotides read TGCAGTGCTAGAGATGGACCCCTGACATTAAGCTCCTATAATTCACCCCTCCACTTT. Amino acid sequence: CSARDGPLTLSSYNSPLHF.

The chain uses TRBV28 and TRBJ2-7; D ambiguous. Trimming cost V 6 bases and J 2 bases, with 14 bases left between them. CDR3 length: 14 residues. Germline V lookup: CDR1 MDHEN, CDR2 SYDVKM. The CDR3 spells CASSRPPGPYEQYF. In nucleotides, the CDR3 is TGTGCCAGCAGCCGCCCACCCGGTCCCTACGAGCAGTACTTC.